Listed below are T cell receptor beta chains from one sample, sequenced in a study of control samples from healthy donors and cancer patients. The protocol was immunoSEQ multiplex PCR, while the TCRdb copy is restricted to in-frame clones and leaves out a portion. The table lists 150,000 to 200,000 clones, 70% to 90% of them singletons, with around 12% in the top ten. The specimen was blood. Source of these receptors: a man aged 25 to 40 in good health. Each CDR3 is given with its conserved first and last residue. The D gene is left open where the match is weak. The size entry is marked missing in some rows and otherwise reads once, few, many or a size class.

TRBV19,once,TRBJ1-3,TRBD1,TGTGCCAGTCCCGCCCAGGGGGAGTCAAACACCATATATTTT,CASPAQGESNTIYF
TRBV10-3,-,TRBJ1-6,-,TGTGCCATCAGGTCCCAGATATCAGGGGTACATTCACCCCTCCACTTT,CAIRSQISGVHSPLHF
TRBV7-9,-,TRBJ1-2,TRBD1,TGTGCCAGCAGCCCAGGACAGGTTAATGGCTACACCTTC,CASSPGQVNGYTF
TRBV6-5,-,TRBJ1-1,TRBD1,TGTGCCAGCAGCCCCCAGGGGGCTATAGGCACTGAAGCTTTCTTT,CASSPQGAIGTEAFF
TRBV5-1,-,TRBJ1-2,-,TGCGCCAGCAGCGGAGGGAGAGACTATGGCTACACCTTC,CASSGGRDYGYTF
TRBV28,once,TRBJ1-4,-,TGTGCCAGCCTAAGGGCAACTAATGAAAAACTGTTTTTT,CASLRATNEKLFF
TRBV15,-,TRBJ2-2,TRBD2,TGTGCCACCAGCAGAGATTTAGCGGGAGGGCCCGGCGGGGAGCTGTTTTTT,CATSRDLAGGPGGELFF
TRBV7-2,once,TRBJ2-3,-,TGTGCCAGCAGCCCGGGACCAGGGAGGGATACGCAGTATTTT,CASSPGPGRDTQYF
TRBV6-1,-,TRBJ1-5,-,TGTGCCAGCAGTGAAGCGCTTTTAGGTCCTCAGCCCCAGCATTTT,CASSEALLGPQPQHF
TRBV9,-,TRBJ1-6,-,TGTGCCAGCAGCGTAGGAGAGGGCAGACAATCACCCCTCCACTTT,CASSVGEGRQSPLHF
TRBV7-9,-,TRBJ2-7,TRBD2,TGTGCCAGCAGCGCAGGGAGGGAAGGGCAGTACTTC,CASSAGREGQYF
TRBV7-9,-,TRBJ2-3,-,TGTGCCAGCACCGGGTGGGATACGCAGTATTTT,CASTGWDTQYF
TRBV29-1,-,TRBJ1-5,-,TGCAGCGCTATTACAGGGCCCAATCAGCCCCAGCATTTT,CSAITGPNQPQHF
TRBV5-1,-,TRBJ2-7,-,TGCGCCAGCAGCTTGGGCACCGGTCCCATCGAGCAGTACTTC,CASSLGTGPIEQYF
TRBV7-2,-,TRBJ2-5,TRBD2,TGTGCCAGCAGCTCGGGCGGGAGCGGGGAGACCCAGTACTTC,CASSSGGSGETQYF
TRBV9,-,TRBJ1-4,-,TGTGCCAGCAGCCTCCGAGGGGGGGTCGACAGGCCTAATGAAAAACTGTTTTTT,CASSLRGGVDRPNEKLFF
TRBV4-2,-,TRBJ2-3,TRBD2,TGTGCCAGCAGCCAAGAAGCCGCGACTAGCGTTAGCACAGATACGCAGTATTTT,CASSQEAATSVSTDTQYF
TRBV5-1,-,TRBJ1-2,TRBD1,TGCGCCAGCAGCGGTTCGGGACAGGGGGTCTATGGCTACACCTTC,CASSGSGQGVYGYTF
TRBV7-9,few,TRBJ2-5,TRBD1,TGTGCCAGCAGGAGGGACAGGGGGCGAGAGACCCAGTACTTC,CASRRDRGRETQYF
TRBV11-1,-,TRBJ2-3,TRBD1,TGTGCCAGCAGCCCTTGGACAGGGGACAACACAGATACGCAGTATTTT,CASSPWTGDNTDTQYF
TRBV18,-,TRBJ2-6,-,TGTGCCAGCTCACCCTTTGAGAGGCTTTCTGGGGCCAACGTCCTGACTTTC,CASSPFERLSGANVLTF
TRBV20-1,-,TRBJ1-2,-,TGCAGTGCTAGAGATCTTGGTGGCTACACCTTC,CSARDLGGYTF
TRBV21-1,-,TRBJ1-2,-,TGTGCCAGCAAAGGGACGATCTATGGCTACACCTTC,CASKGTIYGYTF
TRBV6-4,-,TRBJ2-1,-,TGTGCCAGCAGTTATAAGGAGTGGGGGCACAATGAGCAGTTCTTC,CASSYKEWGHNEQFF
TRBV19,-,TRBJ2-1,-,TGTGCCAGTAGTATAGATCTGGGGACTTCCTCCTACAATGAGCAGTTCTTC,CASSIDLGTSSYNEQFF
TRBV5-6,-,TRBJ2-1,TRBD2,TGTGCCAGCAGCTACACTAGCGGTCCCAATGAGCAGTTCTTC,CASSYTSGPNEQFF
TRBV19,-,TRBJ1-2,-,TGTGCCAGTACTTCCCAGGGAAGCTATGGCTACACCTTC,CASTSQGSYGYTF
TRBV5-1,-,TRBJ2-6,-,TGCGCCAGCAGCGTGAATCCTGGGGCCAACGTCCTGACTTTC,CASSVNPGANVLTF
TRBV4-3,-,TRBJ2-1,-,TGCGCCAGCAGCCAAAAAGAGGGAGATTACAATGAGCAGTTCTTC,CASSQKEGDYNEQFF
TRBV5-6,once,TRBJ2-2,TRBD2,TGTGCCAGCAGCTTGAACGGGGGAGGGAACACTGTACCCGGGGAGCTGTTTTTT,CASSLNGGGNTVPGELFF
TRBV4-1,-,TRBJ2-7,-,TGCGCCAGCAGCCCCGGATCCGGTGGGAGCTCCTACGAGCAGTACTTC,CASSPGSGGSSYEQYF
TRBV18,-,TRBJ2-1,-,TGTGCCAGCTCAATGGGGGCTAATGAGCAGTTCTTC,CASSMGANEQFF
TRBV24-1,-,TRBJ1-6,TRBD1,TGTGCCACCAGTGACCACCGGGACAGGGGGCCACCCCTCCACTTT,CATSDHRDRGPPLHF
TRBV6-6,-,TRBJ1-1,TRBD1,TGTGCCAGCACTACGGACAGGCCGAACACTGAAGCTTTCTTT,CASTTDRPNTEAFF
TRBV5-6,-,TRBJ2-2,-,TGTGCCAGCAGCGTTGTAGGAGGTCCTTCGAACACCGGGGAGCTGTTTTTT,CASSVVGGPSNTGELFF
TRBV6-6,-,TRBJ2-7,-,TGTGCCAGCAGGGCGGCCGGGTACGAGCAGTACTTC,CASRAAGYEQYF
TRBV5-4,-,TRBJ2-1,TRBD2,TGTGCCAGCAGCGGCGGGACTAGGCATGAGGATGAGCAGTTCTTC,CASSGGTRHEDEQFF
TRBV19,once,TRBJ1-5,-,TGTGCCAGTAAACATACAGGGCAGGGTCAGCCCCAGCATTTT,CASKHTGQGQPQHF
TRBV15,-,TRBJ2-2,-,TGTGCCACCAGCTCCAGGGTAGGGTGGAGCGGGGAGCTGTTTTTT,CATSSRVGWSGELFF
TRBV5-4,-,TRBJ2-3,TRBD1,TGTGCCAGCAGCTACGGGACAGCAGATACGCAGTATTTT,CASSYGTADTQYF
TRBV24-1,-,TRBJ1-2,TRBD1,TGTGCCACCAGTGATATCGGACAGGGGCTTGGAGGCTACACCTTC,CATSDIGQGLGGYTF
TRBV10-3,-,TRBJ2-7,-,TGTGCCATCAGTGAAGGGGACTACGAGCAGTACTTC,CAISEGDYEQYF
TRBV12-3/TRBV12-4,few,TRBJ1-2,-,TGTGCCAGCACCGCATCGGCGGTGGAAGGCTACACCTTC,CASTASAVEGYTF
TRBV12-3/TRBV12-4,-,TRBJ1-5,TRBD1,TGTGCCAGCATGGGGGACAGGGGCCAGCCCCAGCATTTT,CASMGDRGQPQHF
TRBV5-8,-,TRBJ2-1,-,TGTGCCAGCAGCTTGAAAGGGGTCAATGAGCAGTTCTTC,CASSLKGVNEQFF
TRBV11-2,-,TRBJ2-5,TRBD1,TGTGCCAGCAGTCCCGGGACAGCTAAAGAGACCCAGTACTTC,CASSPGTAKETQYF
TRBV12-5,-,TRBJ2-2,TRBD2,TGTGCTAGTGGTCCGGGACTAGCGGGGGGCACCGGGGAGCTGTTTTTT,CASGPGLAGGTGELFF
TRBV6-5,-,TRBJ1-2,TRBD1,TGTGCCAGCAGTTACAGGGGGCCGTCCTATGGCTACACCTTC,CASSYRGPSYGYTF